This T cell receptor (beta chain) was captured by sequencing in a study of human T cells and chemical hapten exposure. Study in general: Scalp application of diphenylcyclopropenone was performed weekly in patients across the entire approximately 26-week study.

Time point: patch test 2, 6 weeks after DPC sensitization. Regarding treatment: therapeutic diphenylcyclopropenone sensitization with weekly scalp DPC. Individual cDNA molecules in this library carried unique molecular identifiers. TCRdb redid the calling of the RACE reads with MiXCR, one entry per CDR3 protein. The sample carries 350,000 to 400,000 distinct CDR3 sequences, under 6.5% recorded once. This clonotype was detected many times. V gave up 2 bases and J gave up 6 bases; unmatched junction bases: 0. Germline V gene sequence: CDR1 MNHEY, CDR2 SVGAGI. This CDR3 comprises 14 residues. The TCR comes from a woman between 18 and 29 years old with alopecia areata. Some clones in this sample may be carry-over from other donors' samples. The chain has TRBV6-5 and TRBJ1-6; 8 positions match TRBD1. The material was whole blood, obtained in connection with sensitization to the hapten diphenylcyclopropenone (DPC). CDR3 DNA: TGTGCCAGCAGTTACGGACAGGGTAATTCACCCCTCCACTTT. It codes for CASSYGQGNSPLHF.